A single sample is the source of the 23 T cell receptor beta chains below, sequenced in a study of T cell repertoires in cytomegalovirus infection. TCRdb reprocessed the reads with MiXCR, giving one entry per CDR3 protein. The sample lists approximately 730,000 distinct CDR3 sequences; about 28% were seen once. These receptors have no known antigen. This specimen consisted of cultured CD8+ T cells from PBMCs, obtained from culture after CMV antigen stimulation. These receptor sequences come from a human donor in good health (CMV status not recorded). Some clones in this sample may be carry-over from other donors' samples.

The chain couples TRBV27 to TRBJ2-5, with TRBD1 as a possible D gene (5 bases). Trimming cost V 0 bases and J 1 base, with 9 bases left between them. Germline V gives CDR1 MNHEY, CDR2 SMNVEV (reference sequence). The length of the CDR3 is 15 residues. The CDR3 loop reads CASSLSVGVQETQYF. CDR3 sequence (DNA): TGTGCCAGCAGTTTATCAGTAGGGGTCCAAGAGACCCAGTACTTC.

The sample holds one count of this clonotype. The CDR3, as DNA: TGTGCCAGCAGCTATGAGCGGGGGAGGTATACGCAGTATTTT. Its translation is CASSYERGRYTQYF. The rearrangement links TRBV7-2 to TRBJ2-3; 8 bases align to TRBD2. Trimming at V came to 4 bases and at J to 7 bases, leaving 7 bases not matched to a gene. CDR1 is SGHTA and CDR2 is FQGNSA in the germline V gene. The CDR3 length is 14 residues.

A few counts support this clonotype. In DNA, the CDR3 is TGTGCCAGCAGCAGATTAGGGAGTCCCCTCCACTTT. It specifies CASSRLGSPLHF. The chain is built from TRBV7-2 and TRBJ1-6; D gene unclear. Per germline, CDR1 SGHTA and CDR2 FQGNSA. The CDR3 is 12 amino acids. V lost 5 bases and J 13 bases, leaving 12 bases between the germline ends.

The V gene is TRBV5-5, the J gene TRBJ1-2; TRBD1 is a possible D gene (5 bases). The CDR3 has 14 residues. V was trimmed by 4 bases and J by 8 bases, leaving 18 bases between them. CDR1 is SGHKS, CDR2 YYEKEE, per germline (reference sequence). The CDR3 DNA is TGTGCCAGCAGCAACCCGGGGGGGACCAGAGGCTACACCTTC. It encodes CASSNPGGTRGYTF. Complete variable domain (other parts from reference TRBV5-5 and TRBJ1-2): DAGVTQSPTHLIKTRGQQVTLRCSPISGHKSVSWYQQVLGQGPQFIFQYYEKEERGRGNFPDRFSARQFPNYSSELNVNALLLGDSALYLCASSNPGGTRGYTFGSGTRLTVV.

The chain has TRBV12-3 or TRBV12-4 and TRBJ2-2; D is possibly TRBD2 (5 bases). The germline V and J ends were trimmed by 3 bases and 3 bases, with 14 bases remaining between them. The CDR3 runs 16 residues. This CDR3 is CASSFVGFGDTGELFF. CDR3 nucleotide sequence: TGTGCCAGCAGTTTTGTGGGGTTCGGGGACACCGGGGAGCTGTTTTTT.

This clonotype was detected only a few times. The chain couples TRBV2 to TRBJ2-7; D is uncertain. This CDR3 is 14 amino acids long. Looked up from germline, CDR1 is SNHLY and CDR2 is FYNNEI. The V end was cut by 7 bases, the J end by 1 base, with 14 bases between. The CDR3 loop reads CASTEAGDSYEQYV. The CDR3 DNA reads TGTGCCAGCACCGAGGCTGGGGATTCCTACGAGCAGTACGTC.

In this sample, this clonotype turned up many times. The V call is TRBV7-8, the J call TRBJ2-3; 7 nucleotides match TRBD1. CDR1 and CDR2 (germline): SGHVS, FQNEAQ. Trimming at V came to 6 bases and at J to 6 bases, leaving 21 bases not matched to a gene. CDR3 length: 18 residues. The CDR3 here is CASSSTGALPGIHDTQYF. DNA for the CDR3: TGTGCCAGCAGTTCAACAGGGGCCTTGCCTGGTATCCACGATACGCAGTATTTT.

This rearrangement joins TRBV7-3 to TRBJ1-4; D may be TRBD1 (6 bases). From germline, CDR1 is SGHTA and CDR2 FQGTGA. V was clipped by 5 bases and J by 5 bases, with 15 bases between them. CDR3 length: 15 residues. CDR3 protein: CASSPNGGPNEKLFF. The CDR3 DNA is TGTGCCAGCAGCCCTAACGGGGGGCCGAATGAAAAACTGTTTTTT. Complete variable domain (other parts from reference TRBV7-3 and TRBJ1-4): GAGVSQTPSNKVTEKGKYVELRCDPISGHTALYWYRQSLGQGPEFLIYFQGTGAADDSGLPNDRFFAVRPEGSVSTLKIQRTERGDSAVYLCASSPNGGPNEKLFFGSGTQLSVL.

The chain links TRBV6-5 to TRBJ2-1; TRBD2 matches at 9 bases. Trimming removed 0 bases from V and 7 bases from J; junction bases left unmatched: 4. The CDR3 runs to 15 residues. Germline CDR1 is MNHEY and CDR2 is SVGAGI. This CDR3 is CASSYSAGLANEQFF. CDR3 DNA: TGTGCCAGCAGTTACTCGGCTGGACTAGCGAATGAGCAGTTCTTC.

This rearrangement joins TRBV5-8 to TRBJ2-2; D could derive from TRBD1 or TRBD2 (5 bases each). This CDR3 spans 16 amino acids. Trimming stripped 0 bases from V and 1 base from J, with 10 bases between. From germline, CDR1 is SGHTS and CDR2 YDEGEE. CDR3: CASSLGGRKNTGELFF. CDR3 DNA: TGTGCCAGCAGCTTGGGGGGACGGAAGAACACCGGGGAGCTGTTTTTT.

The chain recombines TRBV6-5 with TRBJ2-6; a possible D gene is TRBD1 (5 bases). The CDR3 runs 18 residues. The germline CDR1 and CDR2 sequences are MNHEY and SVGAGI. The V end lost 0 bases, the J end lost 0 bases, and 12 bases lay between the germline ends. CDR3 DNA: TGTGCCAGCAGTTACTCGATACAGGCCATCTCTGGGGCCAACGTCCTGACTTTC. Translation gives CASSYSIQAISGANVLTF.

V gene TRBV2 combines with J gene TRBJ2-2; TRBD1 agrees at 7 bases. The V gene's germline CDR1 is SNHLY and CDR2 FYNNEI. This CDR3 contains 17 residues. Germline trimming cut 4 bases from V and 6 bases from J; bases unmatched to any gene: 14. The CDR3: CASSGAELHQGAGELFF. The CDR3 DNA sequence: TGTGCCAGCAGTGGGGCAGAGCTTCACCAGGGGGCCGGGGAGCTGTTTTTT.

The chain joins TRBV7-6 to TRBJ2-1; TRBD2 aligns across 7 bases. Germline V gene data show CDR1 as SGHVS and CDR2 as FNYEAQ. V gave up 1 base and J gave up 6 bases; unmatched junction bases: 6. This CDR3 region has 15 residues. The CDR3 DNA reads TGTGCCAGCAGCTTAGGGGGGGGGACCATCAATGAGCAGTTCTTC. This encodes CASSLGGGTINEQFF.

J is TRBJ2-2 and V is TRBV7-9; D possibly corresponds to TRBD1 (6 bases). CDR1 is SEHNR and CDR2 is FQNEAQ in the germline V gene (reference sequence). This CDR3 is 14 amino acids long. Trimming cost V 8 bases and J 0 bases, with 10 bases left between them. The CDR3 bases are TGTGCCAGCGCCGGGACACCGAACACCGGGGAGCTGTTTTTT. Translating it yields CASAGTPNTGELFF.

This clonotype was counted at least ten times. The chain links TRBV27 to TRBJ1-6; the D gene is possibly TRBD1 (5 bases). Germline CDR1 is MNHEY and CDR2 is SMNVEV (reference sequence). The CDR3 runs to 12 residues. With 5 bases removed from V and 9 bases from J, the gap between germline ends came to 8 bases. This CDR3 is CASSRGGSPLHF. CDR3 nucleotide sequence: TGTGCCAGCAGTCGGGGGGGTTCACCCCTCCACTTT.

The CDR3: CASSLRSSSTDTQYF. CDR3 DNA sequence: TGTGCCAGCAGCTTACGCAGCTCTAGCACAGATACGCAGTATTTT. The V call is TRBV7-6, the J call TRBJ2-3; D is unclear. The ends were cut back, 2 bases at V and 0 bases at J, with 9 bases in the middle. Per germline, CDR1 SGHVS and CDR2 FNYEAQ. The CDR3 is made up of 15 amino acids.

CDR3: CAISERSSGFTDTQYF. CDR3 DNA: TGTGCCATCAGTGAGCGTTCTAGCGGCTTCACAGATACGCAGTATTTT. The rearrangement links TRBV10-3 to TRBJ2-3; 7 nucleotides agree with TRBD2. This CDR3 spans 16 amino acids. Germline lookup yields CDR1 ENHRY and CDR2 SYGVKD. V lost 2 bases to trimming and J lost 2 bases; unmatched junction nucleotides: 7.

V usage is TRBV5-4 and J usage is TRBJ1-4; possible D gene TRBD1, 6 bases. The CDR3 has 13 residues. CDR1 is SGHNT and CDR2 is YYREEE in the germline V gene (reference sequence). The V gene lost 4 bases and the J gene lost 5 bases, with 9 bases spanning the gap. CDR3 nucleotide sequence: TGTGCCAGCAGCATGGACAGAAATGAAAAACTGTTTTTT. Its translation: CASSMDRNEKLFF.

The chain links TRBV7-9 to TRBJ2-2; 9 positions agree with TRBD1. Germline CDR1 and CDR2: SEHNR and FQNEAQ (reference sequence). J gave up 1 base and V 4 bases, and 10 bases lay outside the gene matches. This CDR3 has 18 amino acids. CDR3 in amino acids: CASSSTTGGYLNTGELFF. The DNA of the CDR3 is TGTGCCAGCAGCTCAACCACAGGGGGCTACCTGAACACCGGGGAGCTGTTTTTT.

This clonotype showed up many times. The V gene is TRBV7-6, the J gene TRBJ2-5; 10 bases align to TRBD2. Germline V lookup: CDR1 SGHVS, CDR2 FNYEAQ. Trimming at V came to 4 bases and at J to 5 bases, leaving 10 bases not matched to a gene. This CDR3 is built from 16 residues. In DNA, the CDR3 is TGTGCCAGCAGCTCCCCTCCTAGCGGGGGTGGGGAGACCCAGTACTTC. Its translation is CASSSPPSGGGETQYF.

V and J are TRBV2 and TRBJ2-3, with TRBD1 matching 8 bases. Germline-derived CDR1 and CDR2 are SNHLY and FYNNEI. This CDR3 has 16 amino acids. V was clipped by 0 bases and J by 4 bases; unmatched bases: 6. The CDR3 DNA reads TGTGCCAGCAGTGAAGCCACAGGGGGTGCAGCAGATACGCAGTATTTT. Residues: CASSEATGGAADTQYF.

V is TRBV27 and J is TRBJ2-2; no definite D call. V gave up 2 bases and J gave up 0 bases, with 4 bases separating them. The CDR3 covers 14 residues. The V gene's germline CDR1 is MNHEY and CDR2 SMNVEV (reference sequence). The CDR3, as DNA: TGTGCCAGCAGTTTAGTGGCGAACACCGGGGAGCTGTTTTTT. Translation: CASSLVANTGELFF.

This clonotype showed up many times. The rearrangement joins TRBV27 to TRBJ1-3, with D tentatively TRBD1 (6 bases). Germline values: CDR1 MNHEY, CDR2 SMNVEV (reference sequence). The CDR3 length is 14 residues. V was clipped by 5 bases and J by 4 bases, with 12 bases between them. The CDR3 region has the DNA TGTGCCAGCAGTCTACAGGGTCCCGGAAACACCATATATTTT. It is translated as CASSLQGPGNTIYF.